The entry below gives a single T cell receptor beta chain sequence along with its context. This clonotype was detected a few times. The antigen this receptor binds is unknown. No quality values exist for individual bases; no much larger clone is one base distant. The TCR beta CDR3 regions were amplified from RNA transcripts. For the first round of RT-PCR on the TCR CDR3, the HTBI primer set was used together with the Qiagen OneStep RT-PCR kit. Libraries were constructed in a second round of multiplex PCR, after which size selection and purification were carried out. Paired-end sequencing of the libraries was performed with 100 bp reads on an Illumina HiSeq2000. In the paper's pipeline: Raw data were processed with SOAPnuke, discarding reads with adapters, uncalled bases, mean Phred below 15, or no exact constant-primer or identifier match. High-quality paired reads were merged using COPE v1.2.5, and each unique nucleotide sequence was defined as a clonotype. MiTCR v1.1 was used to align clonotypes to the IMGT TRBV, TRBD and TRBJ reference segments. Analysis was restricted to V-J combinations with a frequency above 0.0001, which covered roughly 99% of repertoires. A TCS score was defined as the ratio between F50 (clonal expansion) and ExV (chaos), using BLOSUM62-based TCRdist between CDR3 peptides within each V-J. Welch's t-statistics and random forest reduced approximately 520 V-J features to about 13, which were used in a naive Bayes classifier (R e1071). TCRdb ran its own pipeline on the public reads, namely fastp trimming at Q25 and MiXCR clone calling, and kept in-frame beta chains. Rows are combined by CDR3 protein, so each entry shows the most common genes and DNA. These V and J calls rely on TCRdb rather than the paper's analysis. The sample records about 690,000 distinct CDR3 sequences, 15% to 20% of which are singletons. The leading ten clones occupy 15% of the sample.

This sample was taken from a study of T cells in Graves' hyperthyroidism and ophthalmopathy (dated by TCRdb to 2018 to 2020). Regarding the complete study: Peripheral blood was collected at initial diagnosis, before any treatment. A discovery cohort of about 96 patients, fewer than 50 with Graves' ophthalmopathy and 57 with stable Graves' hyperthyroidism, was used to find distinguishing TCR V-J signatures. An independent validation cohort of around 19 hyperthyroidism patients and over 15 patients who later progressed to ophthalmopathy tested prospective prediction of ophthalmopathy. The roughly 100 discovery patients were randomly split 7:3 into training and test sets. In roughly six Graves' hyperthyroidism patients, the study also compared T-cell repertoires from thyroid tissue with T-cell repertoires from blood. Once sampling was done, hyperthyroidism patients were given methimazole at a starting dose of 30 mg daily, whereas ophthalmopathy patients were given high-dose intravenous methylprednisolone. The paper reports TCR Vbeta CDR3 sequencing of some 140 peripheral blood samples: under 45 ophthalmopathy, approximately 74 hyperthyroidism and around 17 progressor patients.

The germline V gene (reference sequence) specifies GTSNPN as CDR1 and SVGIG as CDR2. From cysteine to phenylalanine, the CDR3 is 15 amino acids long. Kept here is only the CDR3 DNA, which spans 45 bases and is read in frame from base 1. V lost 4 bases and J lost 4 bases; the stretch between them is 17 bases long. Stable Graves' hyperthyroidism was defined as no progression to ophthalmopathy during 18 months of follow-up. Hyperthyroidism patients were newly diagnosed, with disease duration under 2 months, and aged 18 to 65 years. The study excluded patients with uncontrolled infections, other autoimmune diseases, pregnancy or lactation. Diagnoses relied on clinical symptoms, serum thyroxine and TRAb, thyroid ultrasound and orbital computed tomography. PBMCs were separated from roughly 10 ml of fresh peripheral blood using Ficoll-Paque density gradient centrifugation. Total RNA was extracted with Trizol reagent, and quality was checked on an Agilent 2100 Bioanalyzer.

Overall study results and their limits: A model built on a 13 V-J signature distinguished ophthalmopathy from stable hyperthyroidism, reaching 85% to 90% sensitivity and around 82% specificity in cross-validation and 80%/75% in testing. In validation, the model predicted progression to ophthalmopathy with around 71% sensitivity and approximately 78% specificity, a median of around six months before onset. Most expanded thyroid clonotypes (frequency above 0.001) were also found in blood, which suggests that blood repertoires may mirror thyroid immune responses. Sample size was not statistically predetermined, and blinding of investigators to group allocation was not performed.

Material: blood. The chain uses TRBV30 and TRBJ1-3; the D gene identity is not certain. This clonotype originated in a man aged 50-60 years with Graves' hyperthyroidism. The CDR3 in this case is CAWNHPTGFGNTIYF. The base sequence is TGTGCCTGGAACCATCCGACGGGGTTCGGAAACACCATATATTTT.